The TCR beta chain under discussion was sequenced for a study of identical twins (dated by TCRdb to the mid-2010s). Looking at the study overall: To test whether fetal clonotypes persist, this study deep-sequenced TCR alpha and beta repertoires from monozygotic twins, from unrelated adults of various ages, and from cord blood. To rule out contamination, the twin experiments were replicated at different times with different library preparation protocols. The study at large found these results: Invariant T cells such as MAIT and iNKT could partly confound zero-insertion analyses, though diverse VJ usage argued against this for most clonotypes. Abundant cord blood beta clonotypes carried fewer insertions; young adult naive repertoires showed a weaker similar trend, while memory repertoires showed none. Excess twin sharing in beta out-of-frame sequences was weaker because fewer shared sequences lowered the signal-to-noise ratio. Compared with coincidental sharing between unrelated individuals, an excess of low generation-probability sequences was observed among out-of-frame TCR alpha sequences shared between twins. Because the same donors could not be followed over many years, conclusions were based on cross-sectional statistical analysis. In monozygotic twins, recombination models systematically underestimated out-of-frame TCR alpha sharing, but the models matched the sharing seen between unrelated individuals.

Comments on this clonotype: There is no known antigen for this receptor. A much larger clone differs by one base, so this may be a read error.

CDR1 is given as SGHAT and CDR2 as FQNNGV, both from the germline V gene. The germline V and J ends show losses of 2 bases and 4 bases respectively, and no gene match explains 13 bases of the junction. From the cysteine up to the valine, the CDR3 has a length of 17 residues. Only the CDR3 part of the read is kept: 51 bases, read in frame from the first base. Libraries were prepared through 5' RACE. Instrument on record: Illumina HiSeq 2000. A universal primer binding site was introduced by template switching, and a unique molecular identifier was present in the final cDNA, enabling accurate counting of TCR cDNA molecules. Specific primers in the conserved constant-segment region were used to synthesize first-strand cDNA for the TCR alpha and beta chains. To control for contamination, every cDNA library was double barcoded, receiving both a SMART-Mk sample barcode and Illumina barcodes. TruSeq adapter sequences, together with Illumina sample barcodes, were added in two successive PCR steps. TCR alpha and beta cDNA libraries were sequenced on the Illumina HiSeq platform with custom primers. From the authors' description of their analysis: Unique molecular identifiers were extracted from raw reads with MiGEC, and CDR3 positions were determined with MiXCR. Recombination models were inferred per individual with the repgenHMM and IGoR tools using an EM algorithm. Shared clonotypes were analyzed with the tcR package in R, and sharing was normalized by the product of cloneset sizes. To study raw recombination free of thymic and clonal selection effects, out-of-frame nonproductive sequences were analyzed. TCRdb reanalyzed the raw reads on its own, using fastp at Q25 for trimming and MiXCR for clone calling, and kept in-frame beta chains. CDR3 protein sequences are deduplicated, and each keeps its most common genes and DNA. The V and J calls shown here were made by TCRdb, not taken from the authors' results. A total of roughly 630,000 distinct CDR3 sequences appear in this sample, roughly 7.1% of them only once. The ten largest clones take up 1.6% of the sample.

Every donor was a healthy Caucasian. The twin cohort comprised three pairs of female monozygotic twins, all aged about 18 to 29 years. Peripheral blood mononuclear cells were the source from which RNA for the TCR libraries was isolated. These data are also associated with another study on yellow fever vaccine responses in identical twins. The second investigation adds: According to the authors, the vaccine-induced T cell response in identical twins seemed to be partly convergent and partly specific to each individual. In identical twins, the study followed T cell clones that responded to the vaccine with precision.

Sequenced sample: PBMCs. This receptor was taken from a woman under 30 in good health. Rearrangement joined TRBV11-2 to TRBJ2-7, and 8 bases in between align with TRBD1. The CDR3 has the sequence CASSLLDRRQGIYEQYV. The sequence in DNA is TGTGCCAGCAGCTTATTGGACCGAAGACAGGGGATTTACGAGCAGTACGTC.